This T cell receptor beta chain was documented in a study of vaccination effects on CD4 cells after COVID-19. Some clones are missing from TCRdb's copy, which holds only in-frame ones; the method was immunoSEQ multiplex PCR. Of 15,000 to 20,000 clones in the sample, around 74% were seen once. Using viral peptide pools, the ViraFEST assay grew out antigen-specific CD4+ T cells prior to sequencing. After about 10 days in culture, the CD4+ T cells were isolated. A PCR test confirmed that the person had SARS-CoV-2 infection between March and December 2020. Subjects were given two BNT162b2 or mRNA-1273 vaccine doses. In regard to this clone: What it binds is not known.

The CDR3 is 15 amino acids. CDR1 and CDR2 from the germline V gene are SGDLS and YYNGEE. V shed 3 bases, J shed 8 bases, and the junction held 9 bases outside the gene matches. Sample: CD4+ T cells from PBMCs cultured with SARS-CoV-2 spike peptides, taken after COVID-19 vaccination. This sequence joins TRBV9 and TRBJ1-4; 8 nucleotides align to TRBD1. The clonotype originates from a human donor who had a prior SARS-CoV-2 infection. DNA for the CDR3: TGTGCCAGCAGCGAAATTCAGGGGGCGTCGGAAAAACTGTTTTTT. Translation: CASSEIQGASEKLFF.